Shown below are 31 T cell receptor beta chains from a single sample sequenced in a study of T cells after yellow fever vaccination. TCRdb reanalysed the 5' RACE reads using MiXCR and keeps one entry per CDR3 protein. The sample records 300,000 to 400,000 distinct CDR3 sequences, about an eighth being singletons. The material sequenced was CD4+ T cells sorted from PBMCs, taken 15 days after the yellow fever booster vaccination. The receptors originated from a man aged 18 to 29 who received the YFV17D yellow fever vaccine.

The gene calls are TRBV7-3 and TRBJ1-1; 8 bases line up with TRBD1. This CDR3 is built from 15 residues. CDR1 and CDR2 (germline): SGHTA, FQGTGA. The junction had 10 bases not matched to a gene; V was cut back by 4 bases and J by 6 bases. The DNA for the CDR3 is TGTGCCAGCAGCTCGCAGACAGGGGACTACGCTGAAGCTTTCTTT. Translated, it gives CASSSQTGDYAEAFF.

The genes are TRBV18 and TRBJ1-1; no firm D call. Trimming left V 6 bases short and J 3 bases short, with 14 bases between. Germline V gene sequence: CDR1 KGHSH, CDR2 LQKENI. CDR3 length: 14 amino acids. The CDR3 is CASSPGIGDTEAFF. The CDR3 coding sequence is TGTGCCAGCTCTCCGGGTATCGGGGACACTGAAGCTTTCTTT.

In this sample, this clonotype turned up many times. This chain uses TRBV5-1 with TRBJ2-3; 9 positions agree with TRBD2. Trimming at V came to 4 bases and at J to 4 bases, leaving 7 bases not matched to a gene. CDR3 size: 15 residues. Germline assignment: CDR1 SGHRS and CDR2 YFSETQ. In nucleotides, the CDR3 is TGCGCCAGCAGCCTACTTGGCGGGGGGGCAGATACGCAGTATTTT. Its translation: CASSLLGGGADTQYF.

The chain combines TRBV5-5 with TRBJ2-3; 10 bases map to TRBD2. The CDR3 runs 17 residues. CDR1 and CDR2 (germline): SGHKS, YYEKEE (reference sequence). The V gene end was trimmed by 4 bases and the J gene end by 3 bases; junction bases not matched to a gene: 11. The CDR3 sequence: CASSPTPTSGVTDTQYF. The CDR3 DNA sequence: TGTGCCAGCAGCCCTACACCCACTAGCGGGGTAACAGATACGCAGTATTTT.

Only a few counts were recorded for this clonotype. The J gene is TRBJ2-5, the V gene TRBV2, with 8 bases identical to TRBD2. V shed 4 bases, J shed 5 bases, and the junction held 3 bases outside the gene matches. The germline gives CDR1 SNHLY, CDR2 FYNNEI. There are 13 residues in the CDR3. The CDR3: CASSVGGAETQYF. Here the CDR3 DNA reads TGTGCCAGCAGTGTCGGGGGGGCCGAGACCCAGTACTTC.

The chain recombines TRBV29-1 with TRBJ1-1; D might be TRBD1 (5 bases). V was shortened by 2 bases and J by 5 bases, with 12 bases between the two germline ends. Germline V gene sequence: CDR1 SQVTM, CDR2 ANQGSEA. CDR3 length: 13 amino acids. The CDR3 is CSVEFFGGTEAFF. CDR3 nucleotide sequence: TGCAGCGTTGAATTCTTTGGGGGAACTGAAGCTTTCTTT.

The V and J genes are TRBV5-1 and TRBJ2-3; a possible D gene is TRBD1 (6 bases). Germline V gives CDR1 SGHRS, CDR2 YFSETQ. Trimming removed 4 bases from V and 6 bases from J, with 21 bases in between. The CDR3 sequence is 16 residues long. The CDR3 reads CASSAQGKGHSDTQYF. For the CDR3, the DNA is TGCGCCAGCAGCGCACAGGGAAAGGGTCATTCGGATACGCAGTATTTT. The full variable domain, rest sourced from reference TRBV5-1 and TRBJ2-3, is KAGVTQTPRYLIKTRGQQVTLSCSPISGHRSVSWYQQTPGQGLQFLFEYFSETQRNKGNFPGRFSGRQFSNSRSEMNVSTLELGDSALYLCASSAQGKGHSDTQYFGPGTRLTVL.

This clonotype has at least ten counts. The chain combines TRBV5-6 with TRBJ1-1, with D perhaps TRBD1 (6 bases). The V end was cut by 5 bases, the J end by 0 bases, with 23 bases between. Germline CDR1 and CDR2: SGHDT and YYEEEE. CDR3 size: 18 residues. CDR3 sequence reads: CASSKTPRTERMNTEAFF. The CDR3 DNA reads as TGTGCCAGCAGTAAAACTCCTAGGACAGAGAGAATGAACACTGAAGCTTTCTTT.

CDR3 residues: CASSLRGQATNTEAFF. The DNA of the CDR3 is TGCGCCAGCAGCCTTCGGGGACAGGCCACGAACACTGAAGCTTTCTTT. V gene TRBV5-1 combines with J gene TRBJ1-1, with TRBD1 matching 8 bases. Looked up from germline, CDR1 is SGHRS and CDR2 is YFSETQ. The CDR3 sequence is 16 residues long. The ends lost 4 bases at V and 1 base at J; junction bases unmatched: 9. The variable domain in full, with the rest retrieved from reference TRBV5-1 and TRBJ1-1, is KAGVTQTPRYLIKTRGQQVTLSCSPISGHRSVSWYQQTPGQGLQFLFEYFSETQRNKGNFPGRFSGRQFSNSRSEMNVSTLELGDSALYLCASSLRGQATNTEAFFGQGTRLTVV.

In this sample, this clonotype turned up a few times. The genes are TRBV6-5 and TRBJ2-3; TRBD2 might be the D (5 bases). V was pared by 2 bases and J by 5 bases, with 14 bases between. CDR1 and CDR2 from the germline V gene are MNHEY and SVGAGI. This CDR3 region has 15 residues. In DNA, the CDR3 is TGTGCCAGCAGTTACCGGGGAAGCTACCGAGATACGCAGTATTTT. It is translated as CASSYRGSYRDTQYF.

A few counts support this clonotype. The chain joins TRBV6-6 to TRBJ1-3, with 9 positions matching TRBD1. Per germline, CDR1 MNHNY and CDR2 SVGAGI (reference sequence). The V gene end was trimmed by 0 bases and the J gene end by 2 bases; junction bases not matched to a gene: 11. This CDR3 comprises 19 residues. The CDR3 loop reads CASSYSTIPGQGAGNTIYF. The DNA for the CDR3 is TGTGCCAGCAGTTACTCGACCATACCGGGACAGGGAGCTGGAAACACCATATATTTT.

This clonotype was seen many times. The rearrangement uses TRBV5-1 and TRBJ2-5; 7 bases are shared with TRBD1. The CDR3 is 17 residues long. The trim removed 4 bases at V and 5 bases at J, leaving 17 bases unmatched. Per germline, CDR1 SGHRS and CDR2 YFSETQ. The CDR3 spells CASSILGRTGDRETQYF. In DNA form, the CDR3 reads TGCGCCAGCAGCATCCTTGGGCGGACAGGAGACCGGGAGACCCAGTACTTC.

This clonotype was seen a few times. This chain joins TRBV7-2 and TRBJ2-5; 7 bases are shared with TRBD2. This CDR3 spans 13 amino acids. Germline V gene data show CDR1 as SGHTA and CDR2 as FQGNSA. V was pared by 8 bases and J by 5 bases, with 8 bases of the junction left unmatched. CDR3 region: CASGRGDVETQYF. For the CDR3, the DNA is TGTGCCAGCGGTCGGGGGGACGTGGAGACCCAGTACTTC.

This clonotype has at least ten counts. The chain is built from TRBV4-3 and TRBJ2-2; D gene uncertain. V was trimmed by 1 base and J by 6 bases, leaving 9 bases between them. The CDR3 totals 14 residues. Germline assignment: CDR1 LGHNA and CDR2 YSLEER. The CDR3, as DNA: TGCGCCAGCAGCCAAGCCCCGTTAGCCGGGGAGCTGTTTTTT. It codes for CASSQAPLAGELFF.

The chain's CDR3 is CATAARGGEETQYF. Here the CDR3 DNA reads TGTGCCACAGCTGCGCGGGGGGGAGAAGAGACCCAGTACTTC. The chain carries TRBV10-3 and TRBJ2-5; the match to TRBD2 covers 9 bases. V gave up 10 bases and J gave up 3 bases; unmatched junction bases: 9. The V gene's germline CDR1 is ENHRY and CDR2 SYGVKD. The CDR3 totals 14 residues.

This clonotype was seen more than once but under ten times. The chain uses TRBV2 and TRBJ2-5; D gene ambiguous. The ends were cut back, 7 bases at V and 3 bases at J, with 6 bases in the middle. The V gene's germline CDR1 is SNHLY and CDR2 FYNNEI. The length of the CDR3 is 11 residues. The CDR3, as DNA: TGTGCCAGCAAGACCGAAGAGACCCAGTACTTC. Translated: CASKTEETQYF.

V usage is TRBV7-8 and J usage is TRBJ2-7; D is perhaps TRBD1 or TRBD2 (6 bases each). Germline V gene lookup returns CDR1 SGHVS and CDR2 FQNEAQ. Trimming cost V 2 bases and J 5 bases, with 19 bases left between them. CDR3 length: 16 residues. The CDR3 is CASSLLISLGGHEQYF. CDR3 sequence (DNA): TGTGCCAGCAGCTTATTAATTTCCTTGGGGGGCCACGAGCAGTACTTC.

Ten or more counts support this clonotype. A read error may produce the germline difference seen at one junction end. This chain connects TRBV5-1 to TRBJ2-3; 8 nucleotides line up with TRBD1. The germline CDR1 and CDR2 sequences are SGHRS and YFSETQ. The CDR3 extends over 13 amino acids. CDR3 nucleotide sequence: TGTGCCAGCAGTCTACAGGGGGGAGATACGCAGTATTTT. Its translation is CASSLQGGDTQYF.

The rearrangement uses TRBV27 and TRBJ1-1; TRBD1 is a possible D gene (6 bases). The ends were cut back, 4 bases at V and 5 bases at J, with 14 bases in the middle. The germline gives CDR1 MNHEY, CDR2 SMNVEV (reference sequence). This CDR3 region has 14 residues. The CDR3 region is CASSYRGPRTEAFF. The CDR3 DNA reads TGTGCCAGCAGTTACCGGGGGCCGCGGACTGAAGCTTTCTTT.

This clonotype turned up a few times. The V and J genes are TRBV3-1 and TRBJ2-1; 13 bases align to TRBD2. The CDR3 spans 16 residues. The germline gives CDR1 LGHDT, CDR2 YNNKEL (reference sequence). J lost 7 bases, V lost 6 bases, and 9 bases had no gene match. The DNA for the CDR3 is TGTGCCAGCAGACTTACTAGCGGGGGGGCTTGGAATGAGCAGTTCTTC. Its translation is CASRLTSGGAWNEQFF.

The V gene is TRBV27, the J gene TRBJ1-1, with D maybe TRBD1 (5 bases). The CDR3 is made up of 11 amino acids. CDR1 and CDR2 from the germline V gene are MNHEY and SMNVEV (reference sequence). Trimming pared 7 bases from V and 7 bases from J, leaving 10 bases between. The CDR3 protein is CASNQGGEAFF. The CDR3 nucleotides are TGTGCCAGCAACCAGGGAGGTGAAGCTTTCTTT.

The chain is built from TRBV4-2 and TRBJ2-1; tentative D call: TRBD1 (5 bases). Trimming stripped 1 base from V and 9 bases from J, with 10 bases between. The germline V gene has CDR1 LGHNA and CDR2 YNFKEQ. This CDR3 spans 13 amino acids. CDR3 nucleotide sequence: TGTGCCAGCAGCCAAGTAGGGGCCCTTGAGCAGTTCTTC. Translated, it gives CASSQVGALEQFF.

This clonotype was counted only a few times. This chain links TRBV7-9 with TRBJ1-2; 8 bases line up with TRBD1. CDR1 is SEHNR, CDR2 FQNEAQ, per germline (reference sequence). CDR3 size: 15 residues. V dropped 1 base and J dropped 4; count of bases not matched to a gene: 5. The CDR3 here is CASSLVLTGAYGYTF. For the CDR3, the DNA is TGTGCCAGCAGCTTAGTCTTGACAGGGGCCTATGGCTACACCTTC.

The chain combines TRBV7-8 with TRBJ1-5; D unclear. The germline V gene has CDR1 SGHVS and CDR2 FQNEAQ. The CDR3 totals 16 residues. Trimming pared 1 base from V and 4 bases from J, leaving 14 bases between. CDR3 nucleotide sequence: TGTGCCAGCAGCTTAGTACGGATATCAACGAATCAGCCCCAGCATTTT. It translates to CASSLVRISTNQPQHF.

The chain is built from TRBV19 and TRBJ2-1, with a possible D match to TRBD2 (5 bases). The V end lost 0 bases, the J end lost 5 bases, and 17 bases lay between the germline ends. The CDR3 consists of 17 residues. Germline-derived CDR1 and CDR2 are LNHDA and SQIVND (reference sequence). In nucleotides, the CDR3 is TGTGCCAGTAGTATAGACCTACTAGTAGGCACGAACAATGAGCAGTTCTTC. As protein: CASSIDLLVGTNNEQFF.

This chain uses TRBV7-6 with TRBJ2-5; TRBD1 matches 7 bases. The CDR3 spans 17 residues. Germline trimming cut 0 bases from V and 5 bases from J; bases unmatched to any gene: 12. The germline gives CDR1 SGHVS, CDR2 FNYEAQ. CDR3 sequence reads: CASSLAPRGRKWETQYF. CDR3 DNA: TGTGCCAGCAGCTTAGCGCCGAGGGGGCGTAAATGGGAGACCCAGTACTTC.

This clonotype appeared a few times. The V and J genes are TRBV12-3 or TRBV12-4 and TRBJ2-7; 8 bases map to TRBD2. Unmatched junction bases numbered 4, after V lost 6 bases and J lost 3 bases. The CDR3 extends over 13 amino acids. The CDR3, as DNA: TGTGCCAGCAGGGAAGCGGGGGTCTACGAGCAGTACTTC. It translates to CASREAGVYEQYF.

This clonotype was observed at least ten times. V and J are TRBV7-2 and TRBJ1-1, with D possibly being TRBD1 (6 bases). CDR1 is SGHTA, CDR2 FQGNSA, per germline. This CDR3 region has 11 residues. The V gene lost 6 bases and the J gene lost 5 bases, with 7 bases spanning the gap. CDR3 bases: TGTGCCAGCAGGAGGGGGACTGAAGCTTTCTTT. It yields the protein CASRRGTEAFF.

The V gene is TRBV20-1, the J gene TRBJ2-3; 9 bases map to TRBD1. The CDR3 extends over 16 amino acids. Looked up from germline, CDR1 is DFQATT and CDR2 is SNEGSKA (reference sequence). Losses at the gene ends were 1 base for V and 6 bases for J; bases not matched to a gene: 11. The CDR3 loop is CSARALSQGAQDTQYF. For the CDR3, the DNA is TGCAGTGCTAGAGCCCTATCACAGGGGGCGCAGGATACGCAGTATTTT.

In this sample, this clonotype turned up a few times. The chain employs TRBV6-2 or TRBV6-3 and TRBJ2-1, with a possible D match to TRBD2 (6 bases). V was cut by 4 bases and J by 3 bases, with 19 bases left in between. CDR1 and CDR2 (germline): MNHEY, SVGEGT. This CDR3 comprises 17 residues. CDR3 protein: CASSSPPGTYIYNEQFF. The CDR3 bases are TGTGCCAGCAGTTCTCCCCCCGGGACTTATATCTACAATGAGCAGTTCTTC.

This clonotype occurred many times. This sequence joins TRBV20-1 and TRBJ1-5, with D maybe TRBD1 (5 bases). The CDR3 sequence is 14 residues long. Germline V gene data show CDR1 as DFQATT and CDR2 as SNEGSKA (reference sequence). V lost 5 bases and J lost 7, with 18 bases in between. The CDR3 here is CSAPTSGLAQPQHF. The CDR3 DNA is TGCAGTGCTCCAACATCAGGGCTGGCCCAGCCCCAGCATTTT.